A single sample is the source of the 8 T cell receptor beta chains below, sequenced in a study of blood T cell repertoires in COVID-19. Clones were sequenced by immunoSEQ multiplex PCR, and TCRdb holds only the in-frame ones, with some missing. The table shows 350,000 to 450,000 clones, with 75% to 90% occurring only once. The specimen was peripheral blood. The receptors were gathered from a woman in her sixties with COVID-19, enrolled during active disease.

V and J are TRBV5-5 and TRBJ1-3; 8 nucleotides align to TRBD1. Germline CDR1 and CDR2: SGHKS and YYEKEE (reference sequence). With 3 bases clipped from V and 0 bases from J, the junction kept 5 bases outside the gene matches. This CDR3 region has 16 residues. In DNA, the CDR3 is TGTGCCAGCAGCTGGACAGGGCCCAGCTCTGGAAACACCATATATTTT. It translates to CASSWTGPSSGNTIYF.

The chain joins TRBV6-5 to TRBJ2-5; 11 bases align to TRBD2. The V gene's germline CDR1 is MNHEY and CDR2 SVGAGI. Trimming took 6 bases from V and 5 from J; bases not matched to a gene: 8. The CDR3 has 15 residues. CDR3 nucleotides: TGTGCCAGCAGACTAGCGGGGGCCTCAGAGGAGACCCAGTACTTC. Translation: CASRLAGASEETQYF.

The CDR3 bases are TGCAGTGCTAGTGGACTAGCGGGGATCGTAGATACGCAGTATTTT. Amino acid sequence: CSASGLAGIVDTQYF. The V call is TRBV20-1, the J call TRBJ2-3, with 12 nucleotides matching TRBD2. CDR1 DFQATT and CDR2 SNEGSKA come from the germline V gene (reference sequence). V lost 3 bases to trimming and J lost 5 bases; unmatched junction nucleotides: 6. This CDR3 has 15 amino acids.

This chain connects TRBV7-8 to TRBJ2-3; TRBD1 matches at 9 bases. Per germline, CDR1 SGHVS and CDR2 FQNEAQ. V dropped 9 bases and J dropped 4; count of bases not matched to a gene: 11. This CDR3 is built from 15 residues. In nucleotides, the CDR3 is TGTGCCAGTCAAACCCGGGACAGGGTAGCAGATACGCAGTATTTT. Amino acid sequence: CASQTRDRVADTQYF.

The chain employs TRBV5-6 and TRBJ1-2; D call uncertain. Germline CDR1 SGHDT, CDR2 YYEEEE. With 0 bases removed from V and 2 bases from J, the gap between germline ends came to 11 bases. The CDR3 is 15 residues long. The CDR3 sequence: CASSLGRRPNYGYTF. Here the CDR3 DNA reads TGTGCCAGCAGCTTGGGGCGGAGGCCCAACTATGGCTACACCTTC.

The chain is built from TRBV4-1 and TRBJ2-1; TRBD1 might be the D (5 bases). In germline, CDR1 is MGHRA, CDR2 YSYEKL. The CDR3 has 14 amino acids. Between the trimmed V and J ends, which lost 1 base and 14 bases, there was a span of 18 bases. In DNA, the CDR3 is TGCGCCAGCAGCCAAGTGGGGCAGGACGTGCAGGAGTTCTTC. Translated: CASSQVGQDVQEFF.

In DNA form, the CDR3 reads TGTGCCAGCAGTTACTCGACCGCGGGGTTGAACACTGAAGCTTTCTTT. Translating gives CASSYSTAGLNTEAFF. The chain is built from TRBV6-6 and TRBJ1-1; no firm D call. The CDR3 is 16 amino acids. V lost 0 bases, J lost 0 bases, and 11 bases lay in between. CDR1 and CDR2 from the germline V gene are MNHNY and SVGAGI (reference sequence).

The chain employs TRBV7-9 and TRBJ1-1; 7 bases are a match to TRBD1. The junction had 6 bases not matched to a gene; V was cut back by 4 bases and J by 1 base. CDR3 length equals 15 residues. Germline values: CDR1 SEHNR, CDR2 FQNEAQ (reference sequence). The CDR3 region has the DNA TGTGCCAGCAGCTCATACAGGGGAGGGAACACTGAAGCTTTCTTT. Protein: CASSSYRGGNTEAFF.